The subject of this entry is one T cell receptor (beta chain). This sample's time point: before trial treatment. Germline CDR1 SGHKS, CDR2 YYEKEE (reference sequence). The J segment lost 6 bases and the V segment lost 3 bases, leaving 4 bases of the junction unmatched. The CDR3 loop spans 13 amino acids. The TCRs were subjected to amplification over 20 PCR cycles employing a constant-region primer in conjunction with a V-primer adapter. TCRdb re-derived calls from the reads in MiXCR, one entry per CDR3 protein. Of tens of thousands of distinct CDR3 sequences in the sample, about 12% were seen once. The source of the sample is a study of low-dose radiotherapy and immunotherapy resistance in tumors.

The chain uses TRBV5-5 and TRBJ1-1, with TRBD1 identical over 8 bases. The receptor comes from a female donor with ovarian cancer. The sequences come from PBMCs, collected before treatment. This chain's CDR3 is CASSWTGPPEAFF. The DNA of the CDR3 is TGTGCCAGCAGCTGGACAGGGCCCCCTGAAGCTTTCTTT.